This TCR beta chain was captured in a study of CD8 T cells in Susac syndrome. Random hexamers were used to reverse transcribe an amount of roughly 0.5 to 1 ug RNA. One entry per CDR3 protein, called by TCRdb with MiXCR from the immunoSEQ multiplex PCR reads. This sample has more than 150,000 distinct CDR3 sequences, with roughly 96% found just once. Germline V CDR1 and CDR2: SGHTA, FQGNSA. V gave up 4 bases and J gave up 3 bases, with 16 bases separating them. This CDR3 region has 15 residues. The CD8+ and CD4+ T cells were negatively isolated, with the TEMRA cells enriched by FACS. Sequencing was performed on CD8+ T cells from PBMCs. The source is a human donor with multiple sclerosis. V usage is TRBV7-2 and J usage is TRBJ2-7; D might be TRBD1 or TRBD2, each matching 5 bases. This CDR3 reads CASSSPGLPGYEQYF. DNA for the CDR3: TGTGCCAGCAGCTCTCCGGGGCTCCCAGGCTACGAGCAGTACTTC. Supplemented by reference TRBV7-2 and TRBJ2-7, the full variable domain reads GAGVSQSPSNKVTEKGKDVELRCDPISGHTALYWYRQSLGQGLEFLIYFQGNSAPDKSGLPSDRFSAERTGGSVSTLTIQRTQQEDSAVYLCASSSPGLPGYEQYFGPGTRLTVT.